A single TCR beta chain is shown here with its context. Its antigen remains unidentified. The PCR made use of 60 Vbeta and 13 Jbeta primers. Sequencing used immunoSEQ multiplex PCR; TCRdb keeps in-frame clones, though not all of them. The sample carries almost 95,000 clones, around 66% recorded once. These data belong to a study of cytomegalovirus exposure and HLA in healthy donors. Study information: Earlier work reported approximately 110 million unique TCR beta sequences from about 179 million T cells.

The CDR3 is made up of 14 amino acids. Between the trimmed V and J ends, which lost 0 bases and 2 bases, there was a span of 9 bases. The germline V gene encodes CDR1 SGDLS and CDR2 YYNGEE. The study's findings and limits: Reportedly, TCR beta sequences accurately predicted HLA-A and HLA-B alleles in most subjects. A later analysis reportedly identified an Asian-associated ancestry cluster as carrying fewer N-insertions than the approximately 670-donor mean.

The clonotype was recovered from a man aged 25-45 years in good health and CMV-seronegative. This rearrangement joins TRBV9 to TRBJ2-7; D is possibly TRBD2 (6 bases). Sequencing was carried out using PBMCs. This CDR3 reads CASSVASATYEQYF. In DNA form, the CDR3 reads TGTGCCAGCAGCGTAGCTAGCGCCACCTACGAGCAGTACTTC.